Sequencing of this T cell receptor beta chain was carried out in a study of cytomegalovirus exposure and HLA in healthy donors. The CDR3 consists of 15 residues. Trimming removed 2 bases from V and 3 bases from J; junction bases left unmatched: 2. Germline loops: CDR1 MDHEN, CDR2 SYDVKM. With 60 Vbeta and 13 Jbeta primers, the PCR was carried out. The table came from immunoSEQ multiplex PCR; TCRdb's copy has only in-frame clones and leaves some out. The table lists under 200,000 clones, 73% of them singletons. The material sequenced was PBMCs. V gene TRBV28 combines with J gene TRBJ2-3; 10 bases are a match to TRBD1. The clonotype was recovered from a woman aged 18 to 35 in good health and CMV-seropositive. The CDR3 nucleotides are TGTGCCAGCAGTTTAGAGGACAGGGGGACAGATACGCAGTATTTT. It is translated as CASSLEDRGTDTQYF.